The next 18 T cell receptor beta chains were all read from a single sample in a study of cytomegalovirus exposure and HLA in healthy donors. The PCR had 60 Vbeta and 13 Jbeta primers. Sequenced by immunoSEQ multiplex PCR; TCRdb stores in-frame clones only, minus some. Found here are around 70,000 clones, 60% to 65% of them singletons; the top ten hold about 3%. The sample consisted of PBMCs. The receptors here all came from a man aged 25-45 years in good health and CMV-seronegative.

This rearrangement joins TRBV5-1 to TRBJ2-7; 7 nucleotides align to TRBD2. The CDR3 is 12 amino acids. V shed 3 bases and J 4 bases; nucleotides not matched to a gene: 1. Germline CDR1 and CDR2: SGHRS and YFSETQ. The CDR3 DNA sequence: TGCGCCAGCAGCTGGGGGGGGTACGAGCAGTACTTC. It codes for CASSWGGYEQYF.

CDR3 loop: CASSLGATEAFF. In nucleotides, the CDR3 is TGTGCCAGCAGCTTGGGGGCCACTGAAGCTTTCTTT. The gene calls are TRBV11-1 and TRBJ1-1; D is possibly TRBD1 (6 bases). This CDR3 has 12 residues. Trimming pared 3 bases from V and 4 bases from J, leaving 6 bases between. Germline V gene data show CDR1 as SGHAT and CDR2 as FQDESV (reference sequence).

The CDR3 here is CASSQAGRDEQFF. The CDR3 bases are TGCGCCAGCAGCCAAGCAGGCCGTGACGAGCAGTTCTTC. This chain links TRBV4-1 with TRBJ2-1; D gene unclear. Trimming shortened V by 1 base and J by 10 bases, and 11 bases separated the two germline ends. CDR3 size: 13 residues. Germline CDR1 and CDR2: MGHRA and YSYEKL.

The chain is built from TRBV7-9 and TRBJ2-5; maybe TRBD2 (7 bases). Germline CDR1 and CDR2: SEHNR and FQNEAQ (reference sequence). The CDR3 sequence is 17 residues long. The ends were cut back, 5 bases at V and 5 bases at J, with 24 bases in the middle. The CDR3 DNA is TGTGCCAGCAGCCCCACCCTCGGGGGGCCCTACCGGGAGACCCAGTACTTC. It translates to CASSPTLGGPYRETQYF.

V and J are TRBV12-5 and TRBJ2-3; 9 nucleotides line up with TRBD1. There are 15 residues in the CDR3. The germline gives CDR1 LGHNT, CDR2 FRNRAP. V lost 4 bases and J lost 2; bases outside the gene matches: 4. CDR3 amino acids: CASGSGQGITDTQYF. In nucleotides, the CDR3 is TGTGCTAGTGGTTCAGGACAGGGGATCACAGATACGCAGTATTTT.

The chain joins TRBV6-1 to TRBJ1-1; 7 bases match TRBD1. V lost 6 bases to trimming and J lost 3 bases; unmatched junction nucleotides: 4. The germline V gene encodes CDR1 MNHNS and CDR2 SASEGT. CDR3 length equals 13 residues. CDR3 region: CASSATGDTEAFF. The DNA of the CDR3 is TGTGCCAGCAGCGCAACAGGGGACACTGAAGCTTTCTTT.

This chain links TRBV23-1 with TRBJ1-5; the match to TRBD1 covers 9 bases. TRBV23-1 is an ORF for which the function is uncertain. This CDR3 is built from 17 residues. Unmatched junction bases numbered 8, after V lost 0 bases and J lost 5 bases. DNA for the CDR3: TGCGCCAGCAGTCAATCGGGGGACAGGGTCGGGGATCAGCCCCAGCATTTT. It translates to CASSQSGDRVGDQPQHF.

This clone was detected only a few times. This CDR3 is CASSLPGTVGTGELFF. CDR3 bases: TGTGCCAGCAGCCTTCCTGGGACAGTCGGGACCGGGGAGCTGTTTTTT. The chain links TRBV14 to TRBJ2-2, with 7 bases identical to TRBD1. The CDR3 has 16 amino acids. J lost 5 bases, V lost 4 bases, and 10 bases had no gene match. Per germline, CDR1 SGHDN and CDR2 FVKESK. The complete variable domain, with remaining parts taken from reference TRBV14 and TRBJ2-2, reads EAGVTQFPSHSVIEKGQTVTLRCDPISGHDNLYWYRRVMGKEIKFLLHFVKESKQDESGMPNNRFLAERTGGTYSTLKVQPAELEDSGVYFCASSLPGTVGTGELFFGEGSRLTVL.

V gene TRBV9 combines with J gene TRBJ2-7, with D perhaps TRBD1 (6 bases). From germline, CDR1 is SGDLS and CDR2 YYNGEE. The length of the CDR3 is 14 residues. Trimming cost V 0 bases and J 2 bases, with 9 bases left between them. In DNA, the CDR3 is TGTGCCAGCAGCGTAGTCGACAGGACCTACGAGCAGTACTTC. Translating it yields CASSVVDRTYEQYF. Using reference TRBV9 and TRBJ2-7 for the parts outside the CDR3, the full variable domain is DSGVTQTPKHLITATGQRVTLRCSPRSGDLSVYWYQQSLDQGLQFLIQYYNGEERAKGNILERFSAQQFPDLHSELNLSSLELGDSALYFCASSVVDRTYEQYFGPGTRLTVT.

This clone came up a few times. This rearrangement joins TRBV12-5 to TRBJ1-5; 7 bases are a match to TRBD1. The V segment lost 1 base and the J segment 6 bases; nucleotides outside the gene matches: 6. This CDR3 has 15 residues. Germline lookup yields CDR1 LGHNT and CDR2 FRNRAP. Here the CDR3 reads CASGLAQGGGQPQHF. For the CDR3, the DNA is TGTGCTAGTGGTTTGGCCCAGGGGGGTGGTCAGCCCCAGCATTTT.

CDR3 DNA sequence: TGTGCCAGCAGCGAATATAGCAATCAGCCCCAGCATTTT. As protein: CASSEYSNQPQHF. The chain employs TRBV9 and TRBJ1-5, with unresolved D. Trimming removed 3 bases from V and 0 bases from J, with 4 bases in between. Germline-derived CDR1 and CDR2 are SGDLS and YYNGEE. The length of the CDR3 is 13 residues. Complete variable domain (other parts from reference TRBV9 and TRBJ1-5): DSGVTQTPKHLITATGQRVTLRCSPRSGDLSVYWYQQSLDQGLQFLIQYYNGEERAKGNILERFSAQQFPDLHSELNLSSLELGDSALYFCASSEYSNQPQHFGDGTRLSIL.

This clone has just a few counts. This chain uses TRBV6-6 with TRBJ1-2; no firm D call. Trimming shortened V by 6 bases and J by 2 bases, and 10 bases separated the two germline ends. The germline CDR1 and CDR2 sequences are MNHNY and SVGAGI (reference sequence). The CDR3 runs 13 residues. CDR3 in DNA: TGTGCCAGCAGACCCAGGATAAACTATGGCTACACCTTC. This translates into CASRPRINYGYTF.

The chain couples TRBV25-1 to TRBJ1-2; 8 nucleotides align to TRBD1. This CDR3 comprises 14 residues. Germline values: CDR1 MGHDK, CDR2 SYGVNS. Unmatched junction bases numbered 8, after V lost 8 bases and J lost 3 bases. CDR3 DNA: TGTGCCAGCCTCGGGACAGGTAGTGACTATGGCTACACCTTC. This encodes CASLGTGSDYGYTF.

Points on this clone: The same CDR3 also results from other DNA sequences found in this sample. The chain recombines TRBV10-3 with TRBJ1-6; 12 bases line up with TRBD1. This CDR3 contains 15 residues. The germline CDR1 and CDR2 sequences are ENHRY and SYGVKD. Losses at the gene ends were 4 bases for V and 8 bases for J; bases not matched to a gene: 3. The CDR3 nucleotides read TGTGCCATCAGTGTGGGGACAGGGGGCGATTCACCCCTCCACTTT. The encoded protein is CAISVGTGGDSPLHF.

The genes are TRBV25-1 and TRBJ2-3; D is possibly TRBD1 (6 bases). The CDR3 totals 15 residues. Germline V gene sequence: CDR1 MGHDK, CDR2 SYGVNS. Trimming took off 2 bases at V and 2 bases at J, with 11 bases between the two ends. CDR3 sequence reads: CASSETEGVTDTQYF. The CDR3 region has the DNA TGTGCCAGCAGTGAAACCGAGGGGGTCACAGATACGCAGTATTTT.

The J gene is TRBJ1-2, the V gene TRBV29-1; perhaps TRBD1 as D (5 bases). Trimming stripped 5 bases from V and 2 bases from J, with 18 bases between. CDR1 is SQVTM and CDR2 is ANQGSEA in the germline V gene. CDR3 length: 15 residues. This CDR3 reads CSVSQGTLGNYGYTF. CDR3 in DNA: TGCAGCGTTTCCCAGGGAACATTAGGGAACTATGGCTACACCTTC.

The CDR3 sequence: CASRPGQNYGYTF. Here the CDR3 DNA reads TGTGCCAGCAGGCCCGGACAGAACTATGGCTACACCTTC. J is TRBJ1-2 and V is TRBV6-6; TRBD1 is a possible D gene (6 bases). V lost 6 bases, J lost 2 bases, and 10 bases lay in between. Per germline, CDR1 MNHNY and CDR2 SVGAGI (reference sequence). The CDR3 has 13 residues.

V is TRBV6-1 and J is TRBJ1-2, with D hard to call. CDR1 and CDR2 from the germline V gene are MNHNS and SASEGT. V lost 6 bases and J lost 7, with 21 bases in between. This CDR3 is 15 amino acids long. For the CDR3, the DNA is TGTGCCAGCAGGGAGGGAGTTAGCGGTCAAAGTGGCTACACCTTC. As protein: CASREGVSGQSGYTF.